This entry concerns a single T cell receptor beta chain. This receptor's antigen is unknown. No base quality information exists; no much larger clone differs at one position. Receptor amplification or capture employed the immunoSEQ multiplex PCR assay. High-throughput TCR-beta CDR3 sequencing of genomic DNA from most patients was performed by Adaptive Biotechnologies. As for how the authors treated the data: Adaptive's ImmunoSEQ software was the source of the TCR sequencing data for 15 to 20 patients, while three other patients were processed with MiXCR and VDJtools. CDR3 nucleotide sequences shared by donor and recipient were removed because the origin of these sequences could not be assigned. At least 2-fold expansion over unstimulated cells and a minimum CFSE-low frequency of 0.002% (template counts) or 0.001% (read counts) were required for clones to be classified as alloreactive. A clone was considered mappable if detected in the sequenced pre-transplant spleen, lymph node, or MLR CFSE-low populations of the donor or recipient. The cumulative frequency of alloreactive clones was calculated as a percentage of all sequences, weighted by copy number. TCRdb obtained this table from immuneACCESS and retained in-frame rearrangements with V and J assigned. These tables miss some clones; where compared with another copy, unresolved V genes account for less than half of the shortfall, and the remainder is unexplained. V, J and clone size reflect that table, while D and trimming were determined from the DNA. The sample records approximately 70,000 clones, about nine tenths of which are singletons. Clones ranked in the top ten supply 6.7% of the sample.

The junction shows trimming of 4 bases on V and 1 base on J, plus 12 bases between the germline ends. CDR3 length: 15 amino acids, cysteine to phenylalanine. Solely the CDR3 DNA is kept, with 45 bases framed from the first base. CDR1 SGDLS and CDR2 YYNGEE were looked up in the germline V gene. After transplant, bone marrow was aspirated from the posterior iliac crest or from another site chosen by the physician. The sample comes from a study of graft-versus-host responses after intestinal transplantation (dated by TCRdb to the early 2020s). With regard to the full study: Recipients received multivisceral, liver-intestinal, or isolated intestinal transplants. Every recipient was given anti-thymocyte globulin induction, then maintenance tacrolimus and steroids for about three years. After intestinal transplantation, graft-versus-host and host-versus-graft alloreactive T cell clones in the graft, circulation and bone marrow were tracked using bulk TCR-beta CDR3 sequencing. Alloreactive clones were identified by sequencing pre-transplant mixed lymphocyte reaction products and comparing them with unstimulated pre-transplant donor and recipient T cells. The cohort enrolled 20 to 30 intestinal transplant recipients including one retransplant, and 3 patients lacking pretransplant specimens were excluded. A peak of at least 4% donor T cells among recipient peripheral blood mononuclear cells was the definition used for donor T cell macrochimerism. Instead of going to the commercial service, samples from a few later patients were sequenced in-house on an Illumina MiSeq and processed with MiXCR. What the work shows at the level of the full study, not this receptor alone: GvH clones were found in recipient bone marrow, and some of the GvH clones appeared earlier in ileal mucosa or blood, which is consistent with an intestinal mucosal origin. Conclusions were limited by the relatively low number and heterogeneity of intestinal transplant patients. Early after transplant, peak levels of circulating GvH clones were associated with declines in HvG clones. In the allografts of patients with donor T cell macrochimerism, GvH to HvG T cell clonal ratios were high.

The sequence links TRBV9 to TRBJ1-3; a weak D assignment points to TRBD1 (5 bases agree). This clonotype was sampled from a human patient who received an intestinal transplant, so some T cells may come from the graft donor. Sequencing was performed on bone marrow, taken 734 days after intestinal transplantation. This receptor carries the CDR3 CASSLGRSSGNTIYF. In nucleotides, the sequence is TGTGCCAGCAGCCTGGGGCGTTCGTCTGGAAACACCATATATTTT.